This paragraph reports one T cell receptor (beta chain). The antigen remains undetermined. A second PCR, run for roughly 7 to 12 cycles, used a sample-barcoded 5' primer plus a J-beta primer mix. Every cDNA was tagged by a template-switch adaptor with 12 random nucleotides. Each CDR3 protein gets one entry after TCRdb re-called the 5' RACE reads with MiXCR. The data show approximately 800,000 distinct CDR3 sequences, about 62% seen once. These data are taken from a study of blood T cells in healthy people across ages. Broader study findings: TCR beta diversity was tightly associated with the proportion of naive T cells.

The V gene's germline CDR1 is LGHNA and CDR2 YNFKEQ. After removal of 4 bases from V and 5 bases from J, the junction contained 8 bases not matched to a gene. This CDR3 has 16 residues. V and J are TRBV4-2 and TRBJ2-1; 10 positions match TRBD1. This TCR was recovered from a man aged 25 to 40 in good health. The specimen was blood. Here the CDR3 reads CASSPVLGQGDNEQFF. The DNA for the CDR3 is TGTGCCAGCAGCCCTGTGCTAGGACAGGGGGACAATGAGCAGTTCTTC.